What follows is one T cell receptor (beta chain) and its context. Its matching antigen is unknown. Produced via immunoSEQ multiplex PCR; TCRdb's table is partial and in-frame only. The sample lists roughly 200,000 clones; roughly 65% were seen once. Per the germline V gene, CDR1 is SGDLS and CDR2 is YYNGEE. The CDR3 loop spans 13 amino acids. Between the trimmed V and J ends, which lost 4 bases and 2 bases, there was a span of 10 bases. This entry belongs to a study of cytotoxic CD8 clonotypes in ibrutinib-treated CLL. The overall study: In all, 10 to 11 patients were relapsed/refractory, roughly 15 were treatment-naive and approximately 17 were IGHV unmutated. Partial responses numbered about 24 and complete responses 2; after a median about 68 months, about 15 stayed remitted and around 12 progressed. Each sample contained, on average, approximately 250,000 productive templates and roughly 96,000 productive rearrangements.

General observations from the study: Under therapy, public clonotypes either contracted or stayed stable, and they were uncommon.

The source is a human donor with chronic lymphocytic leukemia. The material was PBMCs, obtained after 12 months of ibrutinib treatment. The rearrangement links TRBV9 to TRBJ2-7; D might be TRBD1 (6 bases). CDR3 sequence (DNA): TGTGCCAGCAGCTTGGGACACACCTACGAGCAGTACTTC. It translates to CASSLGHTYEQYF.